This T cell receptor beta chain originates from a study of blood T cells in healthy people across ages. Germline CDR1 reads LGHNA; CDR2 reads YSLEER. CDR3 length: 13 residues. V was shortened by 1 base and J by 6 bases, with 10 bases between the two germline ends. Together with a sample-barcoded 5' primer, a J-beta primer mix was included in a second PCR lasting about 7 to 12 cycles. TCRdb fed the 5' RACE reads into MiXCR, producing one record per CDR3 protein. Among 450,000 to 650,000 distinct CDR3 sequences listed, approximately 25% were seen once. Separately, the same data were catalogued under a study of T cells of mothers and their children.

The sequenced sample was blood. The V call is TRBV4-3, the J call TRBJ2-7; D is unresolved. The sequence derives from a boy aged 5-17 years in good health. CDR3 sequence (DNA): TGCGCCAGCAGCCAAGGTCGCCCCGGCGAGCAGTACTTC. Residues: CASSQGRPGEQYF.